This is a list of T cell receptor beta chains from one sample in a study of T cells in Graves' hyperthyroidism and ophthalmopathy. TCRdb reprocessed the multiplex PCR reads with MiXCR, giving one entry per CDR3 protein. The sample holds about 400,000 distinct CDR3 sequences, about 15% seen once. Specimen: blood. The receptor set was obtained from a man between 18 and 29 years old with Graves' ophthalmopathy. The CDR3 runs from the conserved cysteine through the conserved F or W. The D gene is left open where the match is weak. The listing skips clone size in some rows; elsewhere it reads once, few, many or a size class.

abundance: many
d_gene: -
len: 14
v_gene: TRBV3-1
j_gene: TRBJ1-1
CDR3nt: TGTGCCAGCAGCCAAGGAGTGCGAGGGACTGAAGCTTTCTTT
CDR3aa: CASSQGVRGTEAFF

abundance: few
d_gene: -
len: 10
v_gene: TRBV11-3
j_gene: TRBJ1-6
CDR3nt: TGTGCCAGGGGTAGGTCACCCCTCCACTTT
CDR3aa: CARGRSPLHF

abundance: -
d_gene: -
len: 14
v_gene: TRBV2
j_gene: TRBJ2-7
CDR3nt: TGTGCCAGCAAGTGGAGGGGCGAATACAACGAGCAGTACTTC
CDR3aa: CASKWRGEYNEQYF

abundance: -
d_gene: TRBD1
len: 14
v_gene: TRBV18
j_gene: TRBJ2-7
CDR3nt: TGTGCCAGCTCACCAGACAGGGGATTGCACGAGCAGTACTTC
CDR3aa: CASSPDRGLHEQYF

abundance: -
d_gene: -
len: 16
v_gene: TRBV7-2
j_gene: TRBJ2-2
CDR3nt: TGTGCCAGCAGCCATCGAGGGCAGGGAATTACCGGGGAGCTGTTTTTT
CDR3aa: CASSHRGQGITGELFF

abundance: few
d_gene: TRBD1
len: 16
v_gene: TRBV12-5
j_gene: TRBJ2-1
CDR3nt: TGTGCTAGTGGTTTAGATATAGGGGGCGAGTACAATGAGCAGTTCTTC
CDR3aa: CASGLDIGGEYNEQFF

abundance: -
d_gene: -
len: 15
v_gene: TRBV6-5
j_gene: TRBJ1-1
CDR3nt: TGTGCCAGCAGTTACTCGGGGGTCGGGAACACTGAAGCTTTCTTT
CDR3aa: CASSYSGVGNTEAFF

abundance: many
d_gene: -
len: 15
v_gene: TRBV11-2
j_gene: TRBJ2-6
CDR3nt: TGTGCCAGCAGACGACCAGGGAGCGGGGCCAACGTCCTGACTTTC
CDR3aa: CASRRPGSGANVLTF

abundance: few
d_gene: -
len: 14
v_gene: TRBV10-3
j_gene: TRBJ1-4
CDR3nt: TGTGCCATCAGGTCAGGGCCCACTAATGAAAAACTGTTTTTT
CDR3aa: CAIRSGPTNEKLFF

abundance: -
d_gene: -
len: 14
v_gene: TRBV6-2/TRBV6-3
j_gene: TRBJ1-2
CDR3nt: TGTGCCAGCATTACAAAGACAGCTAACTATGGCTACACCTTC
CDR3aa: CASITKTANYGYTF

abundance: many
d_gene: -
len: 15
v_gene: TRBV20-1
j_gene: TRBJ2-7
CDR3nt: TGCAGTGCCCACATCCCGAGAGGCCTGACCTACGAGCAGTACTTC
CDR3aa: CSAHIPRGLTYEQYF

abundance: -
d_gene: TRBD1
len: 16
v_gene: TRBV19
j_gene: TRBJ1-2
CDR3nt: TGTGCCAGTAGACACTTGGGACAGATCCGTTTGTATGGCTACACCTTC
CDR3aa: CASRHLGQIRLYGYTF

abundance: -
d_gene: TRBD2
len: 19
v_gene: TRBV15
j_gene: TRBJ2-3
CDR3nt: TGTGCCACCAGCAGAGGAGGAACGGTTAGCGGGAGGGCCCCAGATACGCAGTATTTT
CDR3aa: CATSRGGTVSGRAPDTQYF

abundance: -
d_gene: -
len: 13
v_gene: TRBV9
j_gene: TRBJ1-6
CDR3nt: TGTGCCAGCAACGACGACTATAATTCACCCCTCCACTTT
CDR3aa: CASNDDYNSPLHF

abundance: many
d_gene: TRBD1
len: 16
v_gene: TRBV7-9
j_gene: TRBJ2-5
CDR3nt: TGTGCCAGCAGCTTAGTAAGTGGGACAGGGTCAGAGACCCAGTACTTC
CDR3aa: CASSLVSGTGSETQYF

abundance: many
d_gene: -
len: 15
v_gene: TRBV6-2/TRBV6-3
j_gene: TRBJ1-1
CDR3nt: TGTGCCAGCAGTTACCTTCAGGGAGGCGACACTGAAGCTTTCTTT
CDR3aa: CASSYLQGGDTEAFF

abundance: few
d_gene: TRBD2
len: 13
v_gene: TRBV29-1
j_gene: TRBJ2-1
CDR3nt: TGCAGCGTTGCAACTAGCGGACACAATGAGCAGTTCTTC
CDR3aa: CSVATSGHNEQFF

abundance: -
d_gene: -
len: 14
v_gene: TRBV20-1
j_gene: TRBJ2-7
CDR3nt: TGCAGTGCTAGAGTAGTGTCTTCCAGTTACGAGCAGTACTTC
CDR3aa: CSARVVSSSYEQYF

abundance: -
d_gene: -
len: 13
v_gene: TRBV2
j_gene: TRBJ2-1
CDR3nt: TGTGCCAGCAGTGGACAGCTATACAATGAGCAGTTCTTC
CDR3aa: CASSGQLYNEQFF

abundance: many
d_gene: -
len: 10
v_gene: TRBV2
j_gene: TRBJ2-5
CDR3nt: TGTGCCAGCAGTGTTGAGACCCAGTACTTC
CDR3aa: CASSVETQYF

abundance: -
d_gene: TRBD1
len: 16
v_gene: TRBV4-1
j_gene: TRBJ1-2
CDR3nt: TGCGCCAGCAGCCTCGAGCTAACAGGGGCCTTCGGGGGCTACACCTTC
CDR3aa: CASSLELTGAFGGYTF

abundance: few
d_gene: -
len: 15
v_gene: TRBV6-2/TRBV6-3
j_gene: TRBJ2-7
CDR3nt: TGTGCCAGCAGTTACTCGGCAACAGGGAACTACGAGCAGTACTTC
CDR3aa: CASSYSATGNYEQYF

abundance: -
d_gene: TRBD2
len: 15
v_gene: TRBV7-9
j_gene: TRBJ2-5
CDR3nt: TGTGCCAGCAGATTACTAGCGGGGCCGGGTAAGACCCAGTACTTC
CDR3aa: CASRLLAGPGKTQYF

abundance: many
d_gene: -
len: 15
v_gene: TRBV10-1
j_gene: TRBJ2-3
CDR3nt: TGCGCCAGCAGTGGATTGACAGGAGTGGCAGATACGCAGTATTTT
CDR3aa: CASSGLTGVADTQYF

abundance: -
d_gene: -
len: 14
v_gene: TRBV2
j_gene: TRBJ1-6
CDR3nt: TGTGCCAGCACCAGGCAGGAGGGTAATTCACCCCTCCACTTT
CDR3aa: CASTRQEGNSPLHF

abundance: many
d_gene: -
len: 15
v_gene: TRBV6-1
j_gene: TRBJ1-2
CDR3nt: TGTGCCAGCAGTGAATATGCAGGGAGAAGAAGTGGCTACACCTTC
CDR3aa: CASSEYAGRRSGYTF

abundance: many
d_gene: -
len: 12
v_gene: TRBV2
j_gene: TRBJ2-7
CDR3nt: TGTGCCAGCAGTGTGTCTGGTCGCGAGCAGTACTTC
CDR3aa: CASSVSGREQYF

abundance: few
d_gene: TRBD1
len: 15
v_gene: TRBV5-1
j_gene: TRBJ2-7
CDR3nt: TGCGCCAGCAGCCGGACCGTTACAGGGGGAGGAGAGCAGTACTTC
CDR3aa: CASSRTVTGGGEQYF

abundance: many
d_gene: -
len: 14
v_gene: TRBV6-1
j_gene: TRBJ1-5
CDR3nt: TGTGCCAGCATCCTGGACAGTCCCAATCAGCCCCAGCATTTT
CDR3aa: CASILDSPNQPQHF

abundance: many
d_gene: -
len: 14
v_gene: TRBV11-2
j_gene: TRBJ2-7
CDR3nt: TGTGCCAGCAGCTCCATGTCAGGGAGCCACGAGCAGTACTTC
CDR3aa: CASSSMSGSHEQYF

abundance: -
d_gene: -
len: 14
v_gene: TRBV5-1
j_gene: TRBJ2-5
CDR3nt: TGCGCCAGCAGCGTGACGGAGGCCTCAGAGACCCAGTACTTC
CDR3aa: CASSVTEASETQYF

abundance: many
d_gene: -
len: 13
v_gene: TRBV27
j_gene: TRBJ2-7
CDR3nt: TGTGCCAGCAGTTGGGGTAGCGTCTACGAGCAGTACTTC
CDR3aa: CASSWGSVYEQYF

abundance: -
d_gene: TRBD1
len: 14
v_gene: TRBV12-3/TRBV12-4
j_gene: TRBJ1-2
CDR3nt: TGTGCTAGCAGTTCCCCGGGACAGGGCTATGGCTACACCTTC
CDR3aa: CASSSPGQGYGYTF

abundance: few
d_gene: -
len: 14
v_gene: TRBV5-8
j_gene: TRBJ1-1
CDR3nt: TGTGCCAGCAGCTGGGCCCTCATGAACACTGAAGCTTTCTTT
CDR3aa: CASSWALMNTEAFF

abundance: many
d_gene: TRBD1
len: 16
v_gene: TRBV12-3/TRBV12-4
j_gene: TRBJ1-6
CDR3nt: TGTGCCAGCAGCCCTATGGACAGGGGGTATAATTCACCCCTCCACTTT
CDR3aa: CASSPMDRGYNSPLHF

abundance: many
d_gene: TRBD2
len: 18
v_gene: TRBV7-3
j_gene: TRBJ2-1
CDR3nt: TGTGCCAGCAGCTCTACAGGACTAGCGGGAGTAAGGAACAATGAGCAGTTCTTC
CDR3aa: CASSSTGLAGVRNNEQFF

abundance: many
d_gene: -
len: 15
v_gene: TRBV11-2
j_gene: TRBJ2-1
CDR3nt: TGTGCCAGCAGCTTAAACAACGTCGGGGGCAATGAGCAGTTCTTC
CDR3aa: CASSLNNVGGNEQFF

abundance: -
d_gene: TRBD2
len: 16
v_gene: TRBV7-9
j_gene: TRBJ2-1
CDR3nt: TGTGCCAGCAGCTCGACAGGACTAGCGGAGTACAATGAGCAGTTCTTC
CDR3aa: CASSSTGLAEYNEQFF

abundance: few
d_gene: TRBD1
len: 15
v_gene: TRBV18
j_gene: TRBJ2-7
CDR3nt: TGTGCCAGCTCACCAGGACAGGGAGTCCTCTACGAGCAGTACTTC
CDR3aa: CASSPGQGVLYEQYF

abundance: many
d_gene: TRBD2
len: 16
v_gene: TRBV6-6
j_gene: TRBJ2-1
CDR3nt: TGTGCCAGCAGTTACCCAAGCGGGAGAGGTAACAATGAGCAGTTCTTC
CDR3aa: CASSYPSGRGNNEQFF

abundance: few
d_gene: -
len: 15
v_gene: TRBV3-1
j_gene: TRBJ2-5
CDR3nt: TGTGCCAGCAGCCAAGAATTGGCATTCCAAGAGACCCAGTACTTC
CDR3aa: CASSQELAFQETQYF

abundance: -
d_gene: -
len: 14
v_gene: TRBV2
j_gene: TRBJ1-2
CDR3nt: TGTGCCAGCAGTGGACAGAGCTACTTTTATGGCTACACCTTC
CDR3aa: CASSGQSYFYGYTF

abundance: many
d_gene: TRBD1
len: 13
v_gene: TRBV24-1
j_gene: TRBJ2-4
CDR3nt: TGTGCCACCGGACAGGGGGCGGAAGACATTCAGTACTTC
CDR3aa: CATGQGAEDIQYF

abundance: many
d_gene: TRBD1
len: 15
v_gene: TRBV20-1
j_gene: TRBJ1-6
CDR3nt: TGCAGTGCTCCATGGACAGGGTCAGAGAATTCACCCCTCCACTTT
CDR3aa: CSAPWTGSENSPLHF